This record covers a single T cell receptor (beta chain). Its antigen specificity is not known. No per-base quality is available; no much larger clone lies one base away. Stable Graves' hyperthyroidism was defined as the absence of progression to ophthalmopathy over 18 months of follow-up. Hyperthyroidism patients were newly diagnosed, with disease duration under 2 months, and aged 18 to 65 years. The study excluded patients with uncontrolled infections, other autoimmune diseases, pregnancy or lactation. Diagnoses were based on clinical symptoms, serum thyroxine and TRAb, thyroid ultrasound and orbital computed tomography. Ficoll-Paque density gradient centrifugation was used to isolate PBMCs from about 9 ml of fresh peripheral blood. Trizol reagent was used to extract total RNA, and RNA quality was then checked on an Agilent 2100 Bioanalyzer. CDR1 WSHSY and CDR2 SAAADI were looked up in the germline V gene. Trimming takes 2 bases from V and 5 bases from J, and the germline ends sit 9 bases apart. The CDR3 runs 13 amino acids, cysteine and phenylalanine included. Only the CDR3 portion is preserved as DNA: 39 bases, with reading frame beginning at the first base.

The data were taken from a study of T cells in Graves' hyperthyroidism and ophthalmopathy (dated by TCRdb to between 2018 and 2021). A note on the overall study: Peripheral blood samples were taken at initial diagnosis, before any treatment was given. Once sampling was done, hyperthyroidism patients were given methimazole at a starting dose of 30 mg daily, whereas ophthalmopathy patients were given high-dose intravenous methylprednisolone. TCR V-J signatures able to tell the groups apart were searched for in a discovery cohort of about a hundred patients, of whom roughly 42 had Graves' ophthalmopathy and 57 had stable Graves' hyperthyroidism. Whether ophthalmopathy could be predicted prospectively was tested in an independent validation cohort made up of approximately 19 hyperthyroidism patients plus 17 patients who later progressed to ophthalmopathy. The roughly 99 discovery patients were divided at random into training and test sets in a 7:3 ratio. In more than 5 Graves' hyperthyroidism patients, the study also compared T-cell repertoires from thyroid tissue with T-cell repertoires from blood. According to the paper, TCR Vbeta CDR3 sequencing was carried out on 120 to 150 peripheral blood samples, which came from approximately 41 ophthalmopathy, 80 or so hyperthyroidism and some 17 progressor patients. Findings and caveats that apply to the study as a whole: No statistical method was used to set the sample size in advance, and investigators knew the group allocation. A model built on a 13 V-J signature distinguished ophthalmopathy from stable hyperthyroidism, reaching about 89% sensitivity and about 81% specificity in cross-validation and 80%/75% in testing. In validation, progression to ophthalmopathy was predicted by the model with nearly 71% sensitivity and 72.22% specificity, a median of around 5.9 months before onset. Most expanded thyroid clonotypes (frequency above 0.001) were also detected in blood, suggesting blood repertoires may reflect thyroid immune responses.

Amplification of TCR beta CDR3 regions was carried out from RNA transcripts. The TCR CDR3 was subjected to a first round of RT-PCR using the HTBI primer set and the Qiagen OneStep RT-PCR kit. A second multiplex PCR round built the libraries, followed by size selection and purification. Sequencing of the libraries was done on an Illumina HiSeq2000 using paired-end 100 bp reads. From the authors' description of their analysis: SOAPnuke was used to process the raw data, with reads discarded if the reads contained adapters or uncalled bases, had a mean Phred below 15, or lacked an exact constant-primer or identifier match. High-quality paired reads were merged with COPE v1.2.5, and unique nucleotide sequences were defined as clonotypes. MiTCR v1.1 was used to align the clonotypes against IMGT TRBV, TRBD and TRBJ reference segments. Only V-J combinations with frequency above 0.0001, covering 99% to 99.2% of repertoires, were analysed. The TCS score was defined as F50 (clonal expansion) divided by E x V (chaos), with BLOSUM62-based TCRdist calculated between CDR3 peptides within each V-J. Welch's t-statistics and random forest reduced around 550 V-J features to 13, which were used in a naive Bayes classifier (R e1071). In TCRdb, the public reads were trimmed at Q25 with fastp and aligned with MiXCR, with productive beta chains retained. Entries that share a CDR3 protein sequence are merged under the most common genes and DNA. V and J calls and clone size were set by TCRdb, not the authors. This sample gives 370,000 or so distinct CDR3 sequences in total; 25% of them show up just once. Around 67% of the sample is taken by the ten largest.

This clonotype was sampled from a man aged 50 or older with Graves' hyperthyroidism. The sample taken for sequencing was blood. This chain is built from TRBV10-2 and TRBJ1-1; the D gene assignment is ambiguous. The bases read TGCGCCAGCAGTGAGAGTAGCAGGACTGAAGCTTTCTTT. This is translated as CASSESSRTEAFF.